The entry below describes one T cell receptor beta chain. This clone has a single count. What antigen it recognizes has not been identified. No quality values exist for individual bases; no much larger clone is one base distant. Each collaborating institution followed its own protocols to collect whole blood in K2EDTA tubes. For TCRbeta analysis, collaborators shipped samples as frozen whole blood, isolated PBMCs, or DNA extracted from either of those sample types. TCRbeta CDR3 regions were amplified from genomic DNA by means of the immunoSEQ Assay, a bias-controlled multiplex PCR. The paper's data handling went like this. The number of nucleated cells in each sample was estimated by amplification of reference gene primers within the assay. Sequence reads were collapsed and filtered to measure the absolute abundance of every unique TCRbeta CDR3 rearrangement. For each sample, productive Simpson clonality was calculated as the square root of Simpson's diversity index across productive rearrangements. This immuneACCESS table, as held by TCRdb, lists in-frame sequences with V and J called but not all clones. Of the missing ones, under half trace to an unresolved V gene in checked studies; the others have no known cause. Clone size and V and J calls were adopted from that table, with D and trimming inferred from the DNA. In all, the sample holds about 46,000 clones, and 88% of those were seen once. Roughly 13% of the sample is taken by the ten largest.

This record belongs to a study of blood T cell repertoires in COVID-19 (TCRdb year 2020). Notes on the research overall: The collaborator samples originated in the United States, Italy and Spain and spanned the acute and convalescent phases of COVID-19. Nearly every sample came with metadata listing a de-identified subject ID, COVID-19 status, age in years and sex. Samples came from the ongoing ImmuneRACE study (first 160 participants) plus 1,254 subjects from 6 global collaborators. Subjects who had been exposed to COVID-19, were actively infected with it, or had recovered from it provided the deeply sampled blood TCRbeta repertoires that made up the dataset. The prospective study material was composed of cDNA or gDNA derived from T cells, B-cell-depleted T cells, or PBMCs. The repertoires were released in a freely available public database intended as a resource for research on the immune response to SARS-CoV-2. Where available, HLA class I and class II types were obtained from metadata supplied by the sample provider rather than from assay-based typing.

Trimming removed 6 bases from V and 1 base from J, leaving 4 bases between the germline ends. The CDR3 sequence holds 12 residues, the cysteine and phenylalanine included. Only the CDR3 portion is preserved as DNA: 36 bases, with reading frame beginning at the first base. The paper's findings and limits, for the study overall: The quantity of clinical and demographic metadata differed by source and by participant and was supplied without curation.

Sequencing was carried out using peripheral blood. The sequence was collected from a human donor with active COVID-19. The donor label of this sample is uncertain. In this chain, TRBV12-3 or TRBV12-4 is recombined with TRBJ1-5; the D gene is unclear. For the CDR3, the sequence is CASSPSNQPQHF. The nucleotides are TGTGCCAGCAGCCCGAGCAATCAGCCCCAGCATTTT.